The source of this T cell receptor beta chain is a study of blood T cells in healthy people across ages. Alongside a J-beta primer mix, a sample-barcoded 5' primer served in a second PCR lasting about 7 to 11 cycles. TCRdb independently ran MiXCR on the 5' RACE reads; one entry per CDR3 protein. Of 600,000 to 1,000,000 distinct CDR3 sequences listed, around a quarter are singletons. The ends lost 3 bases at V and 1 base at J; junction bases unmatched: 9. The CDR3 has 17 amino acids. CDR1 is MDHEN and CDR2 is SYDVKM in the germline V gene. Separately, the same data were catalogued under a study of T cells of mothers and their children.

The V call is TRBV28, the J call TRBJ2-5, with 9 bases fitting TRBD2. The sequence came from a boy aged 5-17 years in good health. The sequenced material came from blood. The CDR3 sequence is CASSFLLIAGVQETQYF. The CDR3, as DNA: TGTGCCAGCAGTTTCCTTCTTATAGCGGGAGTCCAAGAGACCCAGTACTTC. The whole variable domain, filled in from reference TRBV28 and TRBJ2-5, reads DVKVTQSSRYLVKRTGEKVFLECVQDMDHENMFWYRQDPGLGLRLIYFSYDVKMKEKGDIPEGYSVSREKKERFSLILESASTNQTSMYLCASSFLLIAGVQETQYFGPGTRLLVL.